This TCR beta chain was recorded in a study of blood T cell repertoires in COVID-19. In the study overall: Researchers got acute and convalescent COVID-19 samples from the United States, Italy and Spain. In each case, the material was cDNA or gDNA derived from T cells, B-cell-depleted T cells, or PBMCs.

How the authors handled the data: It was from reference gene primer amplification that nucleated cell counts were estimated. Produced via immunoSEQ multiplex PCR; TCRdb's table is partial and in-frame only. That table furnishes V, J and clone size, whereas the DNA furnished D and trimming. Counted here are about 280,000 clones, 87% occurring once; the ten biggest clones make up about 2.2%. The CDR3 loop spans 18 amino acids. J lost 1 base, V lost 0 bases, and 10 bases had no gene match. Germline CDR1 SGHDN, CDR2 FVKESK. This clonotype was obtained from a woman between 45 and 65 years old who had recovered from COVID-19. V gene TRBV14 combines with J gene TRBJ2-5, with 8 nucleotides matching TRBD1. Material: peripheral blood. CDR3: CASSQDLRQGASQETQYF. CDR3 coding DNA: TGTGCCAGCAGCCAAGATTTGAGGCAGGGGGCTAGCCAAGAGACCCAGTACTTC.